These T cell receptor beta chains were read from a single sample in a study of blood T cell repertoires in COVID-19. TCRdb's table, derived via immunoSEQ multiplex PCR, lists solely in-frame clones and lacks some. The sample includes about 140,000 clones, 88% of them seen just once. Input material: peripheral blood. All receptors derive from a woman between 45 and 60 years old with acute or convalescent COVID-19. Both conserved end residues are part of each CDR3. The order of the fields is V gene, CDR3 length, clone size, J gene, D gene, CDR3 DNA, CDR3 protein. D genes are given only for firm matches. The size of a clone is reported for some rows only, either as once, few or many, or as a class for expanded clones.

v_gene: TRBV10-2
len: 15
abundance: -
j_gene: TRBJ1-1
d_gene: TRBD1
CDR3nt: TGCGCCAGCAGTGGGCCGGGACAGGGGAACACTGAAGCTTTCTTT
CDR3aa: CASSGPGQGNTEAFF

v_gene: TRBV19
len: 14
abundance: -
j_gene: TRBJ1-1
d_gene: TRBD1
CDR3nt: TGTGCCAGTACCAAGGACAGGGTGAACACTGAAGCTTTCTTT
CDR3aa: CASTKDRVNTEAFF

v_gene: TRBV3-1/TRBV3-2
len: 12
abundance: once
j_gene: TRBJ1-5
d_gene: -
CDR3nt: TGTGCCAGCGGGCTGAGCAATCAGCCCCAGCATTTT
CDR3aa: CASGLSNQPQHF

v_gene: TRBV9
len: 17
abundance: -
j_gene: TRBJ1-2
d_gene: TRBD1
CDR3nt: TGTGCCAGCAGCATGACAGGGGACGGATCTATGTGGGATGGCTACACCTTC
CDR3aa: CASSMTGDGSMWDGYTF

v_gene: TRBV29-1
len: 12
abundance: -
j_gene: TRBJ1-1
d_gene: -
CDR3nt: TGCAGCGTTGTAAAGACTACAGGGTCGGCTTTCTTT
CDR3aa: CSVVKTTGSAFF

v_gene: TRBV10-3
len: 15
abundance: -
j_gene: TRBJ1-2
d_gene: TRBD1
CDR3nt: TGTGCCATCAGTGAGAAGACAGGGACTAACTATGGCTACACCTTC
CDR3aa: CAISEKTGTNYGYTF

v_gene: TRBV4-1
len: 16
abundance: -
j_gene: TRBJ1-1
d_gene: TRBD1
CDR3nt: TGCGCCAGCAGCCAAGGGTCAGGACAGGGTGGCACTGAAGCTTTCTTT
CDR3aa: CASSQGSGQGGTEAFF

v_gene: TRBV7-7
len: 15
abundance: -
j_gene: TRBJ2-1
d_gene: -
CDR3nt: TGTGCTAGCAGCTTGGACAGTCAAGCCTACAATGAGCAGTTCTTC
CDR3aa: CASSLDSQAYNEQFF

v_gene: TRBV9
len: 13
abundance: few
j_gene: TRBJ1-1
d_gene: -
CDR3nt: TGTGCCAGCAGCGTAGACTCGTGGACTGAAGCTTTCTTT
CDR3aa: CASSVDSWTEAFF

v_gene: TRBV19
len: 16
abundance: -
j_gene: TRBJ1-1
d_gene: TRBD1
CDR3nt: TGTGCCAGTAGCTTTCGACAGGGGGCGAGGAGGACTGAAGCTTTCTTT
CDR3aa: CASSFRQGARRTEAFF

v_gene: TRBV28
len: 19
abundance: -
j_gene: TRBJ1-6
d_gene: TRBD1
CDR3nt: TGTGCCAGCAGTTTATCAAGACAGGGGAGGCTCTCCTATAATTCACCCCTCCACTTT
CDR3aa: CASSLSRQGRLSYNSPLHF

v_gene: TRBV27
len: 14
abundance: -
j_gene: TRBJ1-3
d_gene: -
CDR3nt: TGTGCCAGCAGTTTATCGACAAGGGGAAACACCATATATTTT
CDR3aa: CASSLSTRGNTIYF

v_gene: TRBV7-2
len: 17
abundance: -
j_gene: TRBJ1-3
d_gene: -
CDR3nt: TGTGCCAGCAGCGCCCGTTCCCCAGGTTACTCTGGAAACACCATATATTTT
CDR3aa: CASSARSPGYSGNTIYF

v_gene: TRBV19
len: 15
abundance: -
j_gene: TRBJ2-7
d_gene: -
CDR3nt: TGTGCCAGTAGTCTACGACAGTTGGGCCTTGACGAGCAGTACTTC
CDR3aa: CASSLRQLGLDEQYF

v_gene: TRBV6-5
len: 16
abundance: -
j_gene: TRBJ2-5
d_gene: TRBD1
CDR3nt: TGTGCCAGCAGCTACCGCCCCGGGACAGGGATGGAGACCCAGTACTTC
CDR3aa: CASSYRPGTGMETQYF

v_gene: TRBV2
len: 13
abundance: -
j_gene: TRBJ1-1
d_gene: TRBD1
CDR3nt: TGTGCCAGCAGTGGGACAGGGCTCGCTGAAGCTTTCTTT
CDR3aa: CASSGTGLAEAFF

v_gene: TRBV2
len: 15
abundance: -
j_gene: TRBJ1-5
d_gene: -
CDR3nt: TGTGCCAGCAGTGGGGGGGGGCGCGCCTTCCAGCCCCAGCATTTT
CDR3aa: CASSGGGRAFQPQHF

v_gene: TRBV29-1
len: 13
abundance: -
j_gene: TRBJ1-2
d_gene: TRBD1
CDR3nt: TGCAGCGCCACCGAGGGGGCAGGGTATGGCTACACCTTC
CDR3aa: CSATEGAGYGYTF

v_gene: TRBV19
len: 13
abundance: -
j_gene: TRBJ1-2
d_gene: -
CDR3nt: TGTGCCAGTAGTGACAGATCTAACTATGGCTACACCTTC
CDR3aa: CASSDRSNYGYTF

v_gene: TRBV7-9
len: 14
abundance: -
j_gene: TRBJ1-5
d_gene: TRBD1
CDR3nt: TGTGCCAGCAGCCAGGGGACAGGCAATCAGCCCCAGCATTTT
CDR3aa: CASSQGTGNQPQHF

v_gene: TRBV27
len: 14
abundance: -
j_gene: TRBJ2-7
d_gene: TRBD1
CDR3nt: TGTGCCAGCAGTTCCCGGGACAGGGTATACGAGCAGTACTTC
CDR3aa: CASSSRDRVYEQYF

v_gene: TRBV7-8
len: 16
abundance: -
j_gene: TRBJ2-1
d_gene: TRBD2
CDR3nt: TGTGCCAGCAGCTTTGGGGGGGACCGGAGGTACAATGAGCAGTTCTTC
CDR3aa: CASSFGGDRRYNEQFF

v_gene: TRBV25-1
len: 13
abundance: -
j_gene: TRBJ1-1
d_gene: -
CDR3nt: TGTGCCAGCAGTGAATTATTAAACACTGAAGCTTTCTTT
CDR3aa: CASSELLNTEAFF

v_gene: TRBV4-1
len: 15
abundance: -
j_gene: TRBJ2-5
d_gene: -
CDR3nt: TGCGCCAGCAGCCCCGCCGGGCGGACTCAAGAGACCCAGTACTTC
CDR3aa: CASSPAGRTQETQYF

v_gene: TRBV24-1
len: 15
abundance: -
j_gene: TRBJ1-2
d_gene: -
CDR3nt: TGTGCCACCAGTGATTTCCTAATGGCTAACTATGGCTACACCTTC
CDR3aa: CATSDFLMANYGYTF

v_gene: TRBV7-9
len: 8
abundance: -
j_gene: TRBJ2-1
d_gene: -
CDR3nt: TGTGCCACCCAGAGGTGGTTCTTC
CDR3aa: CATQRWFF

v_gene: TRBV6-5
len: 13
abundance: few
j_gene: TRBJ2-7
d_gene: TRBD1
CDR3nt: TGTGCCAGCCTAGACAGGGAAGCCTACGAGCAGTACTTC
CDR3aa: CASLDREAYEQYF

v_gene: TRBV20-1
len: 11
abundance: -
j_gene: TRBJ2-7
d_gene: -
CDR3nt: TGCAGTGCTAGGGAAGTCGGGGAGCAGTACTTC
CDR3aa: CSAREVGEQYF

v_gene: TRBV25-1
len: 14
abundance: -
j_gene: TRBJ1-1
d_gene: TRBD1
CDR3nt: TGTGCCAGCAGTGAACCGACAGGGGGCCGTAGTGCTTTCTTT
CDR3aa: CASSEPTGGRSAFF

v_gene: TRBV5-8
len: 15
abundance: -
j_gene: TRBJ2-3
d_gene: -
CDR3nt: TGTGCCAGCAGCCCCCCCGGACAGCTGACAGATACGCAGTATTTT
CDR3aa: CASSPPGQLTDTQYF

v_gene: TRBV19
len: 16
abundance: -
j_gene: TRBJ1-2
d_gene: -
CDR3nt: TGTGCCAGTAGTGAAAACTCCAGGGACTCCATCTCTGGCTACACCTTC
CDR3aa: CASSENSRDSISGYTF

v_gene: TRBV14
len: 13
abundance: few
j_gene: TRBJ1-6
d_gene: -
CDR3nt: TGTGCCAGCACGGCCAGGGGTGATTCACCCCTCCACTTT
CDR3aa: CASTARGDSPLHF

v_gene: TRBV19
len: 17
abundance: once
j_gene: TRBJ2-3
d_gene: TRBD2
CDR3nt: TGTGCCAGTCAGAATACCTGGAAGCGGGGGGGCATCGATACGCAGTATTTT
CDR3aa: CASQNTWKRGGIDTQYF

v_gene: TRBV3-1/TRBV3-2
len: 13
abundance: few
j_gene: TRBJ1-2
d_gene: -
CDR3nt: TGTGCCAGCAGCCCGACAGCTAACTATGGCTACACCTTC
CDR3aa: CASSPTANYGYTF

v_gene: TRBV6-5
len: 15
abundance: -
j_gene: TRBJ1-2
d_gene: -
CDR3nt: TGTGCCAGCAGTCCCCGAATGAGAAGTCTGCTCAGCTACACCTTC
CDR3aa: CASSPRMRSLLSYTF

v_gene: TRBV7-9
len: 15
abundance: -
j_gene: TRBJ1-2
d_gene: TRBD1
CDR3nt: TGTGCCAGCAGCTCCTACGACAGGGGGCCCTATGGCTACACCTTC
CDR3aa: CASSSYDRGPYGYTF

v_gene: TRBV19
len: 16
abundance: -
j_gene: TRBJ1-1
d_gene: -
CDR3nt: TGTGCCAGTAGCTCTGAGGCGGTCTTTCAAGACACTGAAGCTTTCTTT
CDR3aa: CASSSEAVFQDTEAFF

v_gene: TRBV10-3
len: 15
abundance: -
j_gene: TRBJ1-2
d_gene: -
CDR3nt: TGTGCCATCAGTGAGTCGGCAGGGGCCCTTGGGGGCTACACCTTC
CDR3aa: CAISESAGALGGYTF

v_gene: TRBV6-5
len: 15
abundance: -
j_gene: TRBJ1-4
d_gene: TRBD1
CDR3nt: TGTGCCAGCAGCAACGGTGGGACAGGGAGCGAAAAACTGTTTTTT
CDR3aa: CASSNGGTGSEKLFF

v_gene: TRBV6-6
len: 16
abundance: -
j_gene: TRBJ2-4
d_gene: TRBD1
CDR3nt: TGTGCCAGCAGTCAGGACAGGGTGGGGGCCAAAAACATTCAGTACTTC
CDR3aa: CASSQDRVGAKNIQYF

v_gene: TRBV18
len: 16
abundance: -
j_gene: TRBJ2-5
d_gene: TRBD1
CDR3nt: TGTGCCAGCTCACCACCGGGACAGGTGTTACAAGAGACCCAGTACTTC
CDR3aa: CASSPPGQVLQETQYF

v_gene: TRBV18
len: 11
abundance: -
j_gene: TRBJ2-1
d_gene: -
CDR3nt: TGTGCCAGCTCACCTCTACATGAGCAGTTCTTC
CDR3aa: CASSPLHEQFF

v_gene: TRBV5-1
len: 15
abundance: -
j_gene: TRBJ1-4
d_gene: TRBD1
CDR3nt: TGCGCCAGCAGTGTGGGGACAGGGGGCGACGAAAAACTGTTTTTT
CDR3aa: CASSVGTGGDEKLFF